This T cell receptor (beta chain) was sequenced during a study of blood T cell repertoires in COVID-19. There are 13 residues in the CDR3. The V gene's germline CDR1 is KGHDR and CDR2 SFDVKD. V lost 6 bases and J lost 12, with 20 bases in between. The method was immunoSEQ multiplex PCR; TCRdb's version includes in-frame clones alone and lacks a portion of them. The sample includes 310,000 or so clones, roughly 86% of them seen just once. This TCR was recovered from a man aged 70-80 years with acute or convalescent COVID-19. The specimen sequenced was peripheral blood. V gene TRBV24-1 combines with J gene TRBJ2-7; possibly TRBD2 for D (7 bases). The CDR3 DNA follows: TGTGCCACCAGTCCGGGGGCCGGCGGGAGAGTGTACTTC. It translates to CATSPGAGGRVYF.